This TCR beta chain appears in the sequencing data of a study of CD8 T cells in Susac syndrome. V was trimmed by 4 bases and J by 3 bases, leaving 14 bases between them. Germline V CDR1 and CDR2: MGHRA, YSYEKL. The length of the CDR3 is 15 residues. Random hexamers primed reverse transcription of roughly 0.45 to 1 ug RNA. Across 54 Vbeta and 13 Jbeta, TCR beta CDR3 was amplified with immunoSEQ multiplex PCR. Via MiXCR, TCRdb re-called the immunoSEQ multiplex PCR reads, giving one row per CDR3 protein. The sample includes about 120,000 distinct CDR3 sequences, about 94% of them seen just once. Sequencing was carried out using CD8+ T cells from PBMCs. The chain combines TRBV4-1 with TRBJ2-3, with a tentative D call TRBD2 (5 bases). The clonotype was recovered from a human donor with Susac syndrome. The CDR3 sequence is CASSLVPIATDTQYF. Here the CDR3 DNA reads TGCGCCAGCAGCCTGGTACCCATAGCGACAGATACGCAGTATTTT.